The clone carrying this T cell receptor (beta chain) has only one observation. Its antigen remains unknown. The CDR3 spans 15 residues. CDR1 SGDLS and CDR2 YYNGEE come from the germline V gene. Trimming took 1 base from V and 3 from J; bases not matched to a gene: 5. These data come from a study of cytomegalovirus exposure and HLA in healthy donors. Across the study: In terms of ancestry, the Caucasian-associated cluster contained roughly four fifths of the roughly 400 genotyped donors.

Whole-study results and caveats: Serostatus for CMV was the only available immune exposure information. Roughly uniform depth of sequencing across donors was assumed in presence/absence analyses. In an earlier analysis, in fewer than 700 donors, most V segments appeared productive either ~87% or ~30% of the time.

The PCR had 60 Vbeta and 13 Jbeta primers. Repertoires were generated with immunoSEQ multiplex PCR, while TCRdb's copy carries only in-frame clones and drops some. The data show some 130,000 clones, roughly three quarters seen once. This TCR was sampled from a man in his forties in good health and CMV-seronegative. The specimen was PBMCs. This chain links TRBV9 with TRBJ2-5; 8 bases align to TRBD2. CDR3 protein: CASSVRAGGKETQYF. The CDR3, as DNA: TGTGCCAGCAGCGTAAGGGCGGGGGGCAAAGAGACCCAGTACTTC. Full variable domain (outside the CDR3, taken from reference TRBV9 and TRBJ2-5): DSGVTQTPKHLITATGQRVTLRCSPRSGDLSVYWYQQSLDQGLQFLIQYYNGEERAKGNILERFSAQQFPDLHSELNLSSLELGDSALYFCASSVRAGGKETQYFGPGTRLLVL.